These 32 T cell receptor beta chains share one sample of origin, sequenced in a study of cytomegalovirus exposure and HLA in healthy donors (dated by TCRdb to about 2017). Libraries were constructed by the immunoSEQ multiplex PCR assay. For the multiplex PCR, a mixture combining 60 forward primers for TCR Vbeta segments and 13 reverse primers for TCR Jbeta segments was used. TCRdb mirrors the immuneACCESS table, restricted to in-frame sequences. Some clones are absent from its copies; in checked studies, under half trace to an unresolved V gene, and the reason for the others is unknown. The sample table lists over 150,000 clones, under 85% of them with a count of one. Together, the top ten hold approximately 5.4% of the sample. Source material: PBMCs. The receptors come from a woman aged 18-29 years in good health and CMV-seropositive.

This sequence joins TRBV19 and TRBJ1-1, with 7 bases lining up with TRBD1. V was clipped by 0 bases and J by 0 bases; unmatched bases: 7. The CDR3 runs to 17 residues. Per germline, CDR1 LNHDA and CDR2 SQIVND (reference sequence). DNA of the CDR3: TGTGCCAGTAGTATAGAGGCGGGACAGTTAATGAACACTGAAGCTTTCTTT. Amino acid sequence: CASSIEAGQLMNTEAFF.

The rearrangement uses TRBV29-1 and TRBJ2-7, with 12 bases identical to TRBD1. V trimming: 7 bases; J trimming: 9 bases; junction bases outside the gene matches: 10. Germline values: CDR1 SQVTM, CDR2 ANQGSEA. This CDR3 region has 13 residues. CDR3 nucleotides: TGCAGCGCCATAGTGGGACAGGGGGCTAGGCAGTACTTC. Translation gives CSAIVGQGARQYF.

The chain combines TRBV7-9 with TRBJ2-3; 9 positions agree with TRBD2. Trimming took 5 bases from V and 2 from J; bases not matched to a gene: 5. The germline V gene encodes CDR1 SEHNR and CDR2 FQNEAQ (reference sequence). This CDR3 is 15 amino acids long. CDR3 sequence reads: CASSPSGDNTDTQYF. CDR3 sequence (DNA): TGTGCCAGCAGCCCTAGCGGGGACAACACAGATACGCAGTATTTT.

This clone appeared once. V is TRBV7-9 and J is TRBJ1-1; TRBD1 agrees at 11 bases. Germline V gene sequence: CDR1 SEHNR, CDR2 FQNEAQ (reference sequence). V lost 5 bases and J lost 3; bases outside the gene matches: 2. This CDR3 has 14 amino acids. CDR3 sequence: CASSPGQGDTEAFF. The CDR3 coding sequence is TGTGCCAGCAGCCCGGGACAGGGGGACACTGAAGCTTTCTTT.

In DNA, the CDR3 is TGCGCCAGCAGCCAAGCAGGTTTTTTATCGCATTTGAACAATGAGCAGTTCTTC. This sequence encodes CASSQAGFLSHLNNEQFF. The chain links TRBV4-3 to TRBJ2-1; D call uncertain. V was trimmed by 1 base and J by 5 bases, leaving 21 bases between them. The CDR3 has 18 residues. Germline values: CDR1 LGHNA, CDR2 YSLEER.

The chain has TRBV28 and TRBJ1-3; no reliable D call. This CDR3 region has 14 residues. Germline values: CDR1 MDHEN, CDR2 SYDVKM. V was cut by 2 bases and J by 3 bases, with 8 bases left in between. The CDR3 loop is CASSLRGGGNTIYF. In DNA form, the CDR3 reads TGTGCCAGCAGTTTACGGGGAGGTGGAAACACCATATATTTT.

This chain links TRBV5-1 with TRBJ1-1, with no clear D. The CDR3 consists of 15 residues. The germline V gene encodes CDR1 SGHRS and CDR2 YFSETQ. V was shortened by 0 bases and J by 2 bases, with 11 bases between the two germline ends. The CDR3 spells CASSLVPGRNTEAFF. The CDR3 DNA reads TGCGCCAGCAGCTTGGTTCCGGGAAGAAACACTGAAGCTTTCTTT. Supplemented by reference TRBV5-1 and TRBJ1-1, the full variable domain reads KAGVTQTPRYLIKTRGQQVTLSCSPISGHRSVSWYQQTPGQGLQFLFEYFSETQRNKGNFPGRFSGRQFSNSRSEMNVSTLELGDSALYLCASSLVPGRNTEAFFGQGTRLTVV.

The chain joins TRBV29-1 to TRBJ2-2, with 9 bases identical to TRBD1. The CDR3 sequence is 14 residues long. Germline assignment: CDR1 SQVTM and CDR2 ANQGSEA. J gave up 1 base and V 6 bases, and 3 bases lay outside the gene matches. The CDR3 DNA reads as TGCAGCGTCGGACAGGGGAGGAACACCGGGGAGCTGTTTTTT. This codes for CSVGQGRNTGELFF.

This clone was found once. The V call is TRBV4-1, the J call TRBJ1-1; possibly TRBD1 for D (6 bases). CDR1 and CDR2 (germline): MGHRA, YSYEKL. Trimming removed 4 bases from V and 6 bases from J, with 21 bases in between. This CDR3 is built from 16 residues. The CDR3 is CASSRGGKGVGAEAFF. The CDR3 bases are TGCGCCAGCAGCCGAGGGGGTAAAGGTGTGGGGGCTGAAGCTTTCTTT.

There are a few counts of this clone. The chain uses TRBV11-2 and TRBJ2-3, with 8 positions matching TRBD2. This CDR3 comprises 17 residues. V trimming: 5 bases; J trimming: 0 bases; junction bases outside the gene matches: 10. Germline CDR1 and CDR2: SGHAT and FQNNGV. The CDR3 DNA reads TGTGCCAGCAGCCCTGGAGGGGGACTAGTGAGCACAGATACGCAGTATTTT. This codes for CASSPGGGLVSTDTQYF.

The chain uses TRBV27 and TRBJ2-7, with 10 positions matching TRBD1. Germline CDR1 is MNHEY and CDR2 is SMNVEV (reference sequence). V was pared by 6 bases and J by 7 bases, with 12 bases of the junction left unmatched. This CDR3 contains 15 residues. The CDR3 coding sequence is TGTGCCAGCAGGGCCGAGGGACAGGGGCCGGGTGAGCAGTACTTC. Protein: CASRAEGQGPGEQYF.

V usage is TRBV27 and J usage is TRBJ2-7; 9 bases agree with TRBD1. CDR1 and CDR2 from the germline V gene are MNHEY and SMNVEV (reference sequence). The CDR3 extends over 15 amino acids. Unmatched junction bases numbered 11, after V lost 6 bases and J lost 5 bases. The CDR3 DNA follows: TGTGCCAGCAGCCCCACGGGGACAGGGATAAACGAGCAGTACTTC. Protein: CASSPTGTGINEQYF.

This clone was detected only a few times. The gene calls are TRBV30 and TRBJ1-2, with 8 bases fitting TRBD1. Germline V gene data show CDR1 as GTSNPN and CDR2 as SVGIG (reference sequence). V dropped 0 bases and J dropped 7; count of bases not matched to a gene: 10. The CDR3 totals 15 residues. CDR3 coding DNA: TGTGCCTGGAGTGTACCGGGCAGGGGGCCAACTGGCTACACCTTC. Its translation is CAWSVPGRGPTGYTF.

The chain carries TRBV30 and TRBJ1-2, with D perhaps TRBD1 (6 bases). This CDR3 region has 12 residues. The germline CDR1 and CDR2 sequences are GTSNPN and SVGIG (reference sequence). The CDR3, as DNA: TGTGGTTCGTCACAGGGAGCCTATGGCTACACCTTC. It yields the protein CGSSQGAYGYTF.

CDR3 sequence: CASSLGQESYGYTF. The CDR3, as DNA: TGTGCCAGCAGCCTTGGACAGGAGTCCTATGGCTACACCTTC. This chain links TRBV11-2 with TRBJ1-2; 7 nucleotides match TRBD1. This CDR3 region has 14 residues. Germline CDR1 and CDR2: SGHAT and FQNNGV. V was clipped by 5 bases and J by 4 bases; unmatched bases: 7.

The V call is TRBV13, the J call TRBJ1-4; unclear D gene. Germline V lookup: CDR1 PRHDT, CDR2 FYEKMQ (reference sequence). The CDR3 is 16 residues long. Trimming stripped 5 bases from V and 0 bases from J, with 13 bases between. The CDR3 region is CASSPRRSATNEKLFF. CDR3 bases: TGTGCCAGCAGCCCTAGACGGTCAGCAACTAATGAAAAACTGTTTTTT.

This chain uses TRBV6-5 with TRBJ2-7, with 9 bases identical to TRBD2. This CDR3 region has 15 residues. The germline V gene has CDR1 MNHEY and CDR2 SVGAGI. The junction had 10 bases not matched to a gene; V was cut back by 7 bases and J by 3 bases. The CDR3 DNA sequence: TGTGCCAGCAAAATTAGCGGGGGCGCTGGCTACGAGCAGTACTTC. It encodes CASKISGGAGYEQYF.

This rearrangement joins TRBV6-6 to TRBJ2-1, with 8 positions matching TRBD2. The CDR3 covers 16 residues. Trimming took 0 bases from V and 7 from J; bases not matched to a gene: 8. Germline CDR1 MNHNY, CDR2 SVGAGI (reference sequence). The DNA for the CDR3 is TGTGCCAGCAGTTACTCGAGCGCAGGGACTAGTAATGAGCAGTTCTTC. This translates into CASSYSSAGTSNEQFF.

Only a few counts were recorded for this clone. V and J are TRBV7-2 and TRBJ2-1; D unresolved. The germline V gene encodes CDR1 SGHTA and CDR2 FQGNSA. V lost 6 bases, J lost 6 bases, and 12 bases lay in between. CDR3 size: 13 residues. CDR3 nucleotide sequence: TGTGCCAGCAGTGCGGCGAGGCCCAATGAGCAGTTCTTC. It encodes CASSAARPNEQFF.

The rearrangement uses TRBV19 and TRBJ1-6; weak D call: TRBD1 (6 bases). The V gene lost 4 bases and the J gene lost 9 bases, with 22 bases spanning the gap. The CDR3 is 17 residues long. Germline V CDR1 and CDR2: LNHDA, SQIVND (reference sequence). In DNA form, the CDR3 reads TGTGCCAGTAGTACTCGCGGGGGCAGGGCTTCATCTTCACCCCTCCACTTT. As protein: CASSTRGGRASSSPLHF.

This clone was seen only a few times. The CDR3 is CASSDVRSSGANVLTF. CDR3 in DNA: TGTGCCAGCAGTGACGTTCGGAGCTCTGGGGCCAACGTCCTGACTTTC. The chain uses TRBV27 and TRBJ2-6; D unclear. The length of the CDR3 is 16 residues. V lost 5 bases to trimming and J lost 0 bases, with 11 bases between them. Germline assignment: CDR1 MNHEY and CDR2 SMNVEV (reference sequence). Combining the CDR3 with reference TRBV27 and TRBJ2-6 gives the whole variable domain EAQVTQNPRYLITVTGKKLTVTCSQNMNHEYMSWYRQDPGLGLRQIYYSMNVEVTDKGDVPEGYKVSRKEKRNFPLILESPSPNQTSLYFCASSDVRSSGANVLTFGAGSRLTVL.

This chain uses TRBV6-5 with TRBJ2-2; no firm D call. The CDR3 runs 14 residues. The germline V gene encodes CDR1 MNHEY and CDR2 SVGAGI. V lost 2 bases and J lost 2, with 6 bases in between. CDR3 DNA sequence: TGTGCCAGCAGTTACCGACAAAACACCGGGGAGCTGTTTTTT. It translates to CASSYRQNTGELFF.

This sequence joins TRBV5-6 and TRBJ2-7; 9 bases line up with TRBD1. This CDR3 spans 14 amino acids. The ends lost 0 bases at V and 5 bases at J; junction bases unmatched: 3. Germline CDR1 SGHDT, CDR2 YYEEEE. CDR3 DNA sequence: TGTGCCAGCAGCTTGGGGGACAGGGTAGACGAGCAGTACTTC. Translated, it gives CASSLGDRVDEQYF. Based on the CDR3 plus reference TRBV5-6 and TRBJ2-7, the full variable domain is DAGVTQSPTHLIKTRGQQVTLRCSPKSGHDTVSWYQQALGQGPQFIFQYYEEEERQRGNFPDRFSGHQFPNYSSELNVNALLLGDSALYLCASSLGDRVDEQYFGPGTRLTVT.

There are a few counts of this clone. This chain uses TRBV7-2 with TRBJ2-1, with TRBD1 matching 11 bases. V gave up 10 bases and J gave up 6 bases; unmatched junction bases: 5. The germline V gene has CDR1 SGHTA and CDR2 FQGNSA. The CDR3 sequence is 13 residues long. DNA of the CDR3: TGTGCCACGGACAGGGGGCAAATCAATGAGCAGTTCTTC. Protein: CATDRGQINEQFF.

This clone has only a few counts. The CDR3: CASGPKARGEQYF. The CDR3 DNA follows: TGTGCCAGCGGCCCGAAGGCCCGGGGCGAGCAGTACTTC. The chain recombines TRBV27 with TRBJ2-7, with D possibly TRBD2 on 5 matching bases. Germline V CDR1 and CDR2: MNHEY, SMNVEV (reference sequence). This CDR3 is 13 amino acids long. V was pared by 8 bases and J by 6 bases, with 17 bases between.

V gene TRBV9 combines with J gene TRBJ1-2; 9 bases agree with TRBD1. V lost 3 bases and J lost 5; bases outside the gene matches: 11. Per the germline V gene, CDR1 is SGDLS and CDR2 is YYNGEE. The CDR3 is 16 amino acids. Written as DNA, the CDR3 is TGTGCCAGCAGCGAGTCCATCTGGACAGGGGTGTATGGCTACACCTTC. Its protein is CASSESIWTGVYGYTF.

This clone was detected only a few times. The chain carries TRBV7-2 and TRBJ2-5; D is possibly TRBD2 (5 bases). The ends were cut back, 5 bases at V and 0 bases at J, with 7 bases in the middle. Germline CDR1 and CDR2: SGHTA and FQGNSA. The CDR3 totals 13 residues. CDR3 residues: CASSRENQETQYF. CDR3 in DNA: TGTGCCAGCAGCCGGGAAAACCAAGAGACCCAGTACTTC.

The chain uses TRBV28 and TRBJ1-6, with a weak D call TRBD1 (6 bases). CDR3 length equals 16 residues. The V gene lost 5 bases and the J gene lost 7 bases, with 18 bases spanning the gap. CDR1 MDHEN and CDR2 SYDVKM come from the germline V gene. This CDR3 reads CASSPTKTGANSPLHF. The DNA of the CDR3 is TGTGCCAGCAGTCCCACCAAGACAGGAGCAAATTCACCCCTCCACTTT.

The CDR3, as DNA: TGTGCCAGTACCCCGAGAGGGCTAGCGGGGGCCCAAGAGACCCAGTACTTC. Its translation: CASTPRGLAGAQETQYF. The rearrangement joins TRBV19 to TRBJ2-5; 10 bases fit TRBD2. The CDR3 sequence is 17 residues long. Germline assignment: CDR1 LNHDA and CDR2 SQIVND (reference sequence). The V and J ends lost 7 bases and 1 base, in that order; junction bases with no gene match: 12.

V usage is TRBV4-2 and J usage is TRBJ2-3; 11 positions agree with TRBD2. CDR1 and CDR2 from the germline V gene are LGHNA and YNFKEQ. After removal of 3 bases from V and 4 bases from J, the junction contained 9 bases not matched to a gene. The CDR3 has 17 amino acids. CDR3 protein: CASSHSGASGGSDTQYF. The CDR3 nucleotides read TGTGCCAGCAGCCACTCTGGGGCTAGCGGGGGGTCAGATACGCAGTATTTT.

A word on this clone: Other nucleotide sequences in the sample specify the same CDR3. The gene calls are TRBV28 and TRBJ1-5, with 7 bases fitting TRBD1. CDR3 length: 15 amino acids. Per germline, CDR1 MDHEN and CDR2 SYDVKM. J was trimmed by 3 bases and V by 5 bases; bases with no gene match: 7. CDR3 protein: CASSRTDRDNQPQHF. In DNA, the CDR3 is TGTGCCAGCAGTCGGACTGACAGGGACAATCAGCCCCAGCATTTT.

The rearrangement links TRBV30 to TRBJ2-5; possibly TRBD2 for D (7 bases). CDR1 and CDR2 (germline): GTSNPN, SVGIG (reference sequence). V lost 0 bases and J 2 bases, leaving 13 bases between the germline ends. This CDR3 spans 15 amino acids. CDR3 bases: TGTGCCTGGAGTGTAGGCGGGGGCCAACAAGAGACCCAGTACTTC. It specifies CAWSVGGGQQETQYF. Filled out from reference TRBV30 and TRBJ2-5, the complete variable domain reads SQTIHQWPATLVQPVGSPLSLECTVEGTSNPNLYWYRQAAGRGLQLLFYSVGIGQISSEVPQNLSASRPQDRQFILSSKKLLLSDSGFYLCAWSVGGGQQETQYFGPGTRLLVL.